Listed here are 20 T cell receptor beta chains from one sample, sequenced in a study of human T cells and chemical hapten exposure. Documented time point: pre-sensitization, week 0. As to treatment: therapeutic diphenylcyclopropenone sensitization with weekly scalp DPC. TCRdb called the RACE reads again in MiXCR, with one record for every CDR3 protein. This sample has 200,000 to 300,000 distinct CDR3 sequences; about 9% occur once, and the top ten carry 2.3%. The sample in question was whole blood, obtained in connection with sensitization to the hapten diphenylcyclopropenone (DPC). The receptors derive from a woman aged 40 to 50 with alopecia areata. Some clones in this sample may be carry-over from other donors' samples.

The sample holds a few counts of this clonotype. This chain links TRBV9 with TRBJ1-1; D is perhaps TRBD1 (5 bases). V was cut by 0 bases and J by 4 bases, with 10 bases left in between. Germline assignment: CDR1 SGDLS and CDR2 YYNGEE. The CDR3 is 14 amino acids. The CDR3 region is CASSVGGATTEAFF. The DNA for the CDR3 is TGTGCCAGCAGCGTAGGAGGGGCAACCACTGAAGCTTTCTTT.

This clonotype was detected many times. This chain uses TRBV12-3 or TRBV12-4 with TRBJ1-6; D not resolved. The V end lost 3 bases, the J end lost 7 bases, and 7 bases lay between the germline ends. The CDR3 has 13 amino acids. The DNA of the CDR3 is TGTGCCAGCAGTTTCCGACGGAATTCACCCCTCCACTTT. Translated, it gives CASSFRRNSPLHF.

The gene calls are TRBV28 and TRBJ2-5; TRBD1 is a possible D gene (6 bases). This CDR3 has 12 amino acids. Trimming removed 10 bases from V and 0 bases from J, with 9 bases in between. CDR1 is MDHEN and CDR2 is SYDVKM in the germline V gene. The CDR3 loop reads CATQGHQETQYF. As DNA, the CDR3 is TGTGCCACACAGGGACACCAAGAGACCCAGTACTTC. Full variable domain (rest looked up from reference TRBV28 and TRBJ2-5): DVKVTQSSRYLVKRTGEKVFLECVQDMDHENMFWYRQDPGLGLRLIYFSYDVKMKEKGDIPEGYSVSREKKERFSLILESASTNQTSMYLCATQGHQETQYFGPGTRLLVL.

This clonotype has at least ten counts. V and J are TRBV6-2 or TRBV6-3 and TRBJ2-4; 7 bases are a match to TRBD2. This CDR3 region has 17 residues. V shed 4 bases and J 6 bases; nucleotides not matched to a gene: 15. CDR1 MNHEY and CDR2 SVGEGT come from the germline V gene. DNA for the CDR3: TGTGCCAGCAGTTCCGGACTAGGGCAGGGTCAAGGAAACATTCAGTACTTC. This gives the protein CASSSGLGQGQGNIQYF.

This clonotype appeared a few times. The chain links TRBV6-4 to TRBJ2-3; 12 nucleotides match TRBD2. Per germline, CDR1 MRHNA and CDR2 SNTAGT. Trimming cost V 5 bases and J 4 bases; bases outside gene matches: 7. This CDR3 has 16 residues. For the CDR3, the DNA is TGTGCCAGCAGTCAATCTAGCGGGAGGGCGGCAGATACGCAGTATTTT. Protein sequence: CASSQSSGRAADTQYF.

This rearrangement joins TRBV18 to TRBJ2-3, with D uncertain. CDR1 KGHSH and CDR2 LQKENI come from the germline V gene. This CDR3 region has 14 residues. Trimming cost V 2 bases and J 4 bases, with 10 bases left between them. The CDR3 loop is CASSPLKGADTQYF. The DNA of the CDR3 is TGTGCCAGCTCACCATTGAAAGGCGCAGATACGCAGTATTTT. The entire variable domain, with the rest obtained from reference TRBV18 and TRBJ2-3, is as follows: NAGVMQNPRHLVRRRGQEARLRCSPMKGHSHVYWYRQLPEEGLKFMVYLQKENIIDESGMPKERFSAEFPKEGPSILRIQQVVRGDSAAYFCASSPLKGADTQYFGPGTRLTVL.

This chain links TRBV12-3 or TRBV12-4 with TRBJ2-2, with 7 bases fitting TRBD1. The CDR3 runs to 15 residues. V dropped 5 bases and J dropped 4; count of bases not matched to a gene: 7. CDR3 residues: CASSLDRAGTGELFF. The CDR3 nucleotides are TGTGCCAGCAGTCTCGACAGGGCGGGCACCGGGGAGCTGTTTTTT.

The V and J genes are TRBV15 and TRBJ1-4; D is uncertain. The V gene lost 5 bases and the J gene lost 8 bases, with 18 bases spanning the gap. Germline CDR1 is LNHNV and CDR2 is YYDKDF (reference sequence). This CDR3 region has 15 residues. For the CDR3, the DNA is TGTGCCACCAGCGGCCGGACCAGAGTTGGGGAAAAACTGTTTTTT. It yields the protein CATSGRTRVGEKLFF. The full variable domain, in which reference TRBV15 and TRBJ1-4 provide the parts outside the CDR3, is DAMVIQNPRYQVTQFGKPVTLSCSQTLNHNVMYWYQQKSSQAPKLLFHYYDKDFNNEADTPDNFQSRRPNTSFCFLDIRSPGLGDTAMYLCATSGRTRVGEKLFFGSGTQLSVL.

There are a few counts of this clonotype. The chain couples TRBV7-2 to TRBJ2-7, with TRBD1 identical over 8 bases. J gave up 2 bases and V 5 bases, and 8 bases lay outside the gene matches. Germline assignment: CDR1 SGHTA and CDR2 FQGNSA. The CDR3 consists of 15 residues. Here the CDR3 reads CASSRTGQATYEQYF. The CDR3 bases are TGTGCCAGCAGCCGCACGGGACAGGCGACCTACGAGCAGTACTTC.

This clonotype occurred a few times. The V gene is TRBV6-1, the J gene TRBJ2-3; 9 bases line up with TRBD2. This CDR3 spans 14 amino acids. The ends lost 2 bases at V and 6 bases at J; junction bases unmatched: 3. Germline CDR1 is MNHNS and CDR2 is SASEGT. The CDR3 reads CASSESGRIDTQYF. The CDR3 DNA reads TGTGCCAGCAGTGAAAGCGGGAGGATTGATACGCAGTATTTT.

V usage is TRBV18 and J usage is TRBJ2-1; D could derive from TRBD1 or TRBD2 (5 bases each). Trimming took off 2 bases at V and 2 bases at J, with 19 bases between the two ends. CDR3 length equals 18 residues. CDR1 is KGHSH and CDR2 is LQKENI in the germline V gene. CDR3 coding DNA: TGTGCCAGCTCACCAACCTCCGCCGGGACCAAGGCCTACAATGAGCAGTTCTTC. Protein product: CASSPTSAGTKAYNEQFF.

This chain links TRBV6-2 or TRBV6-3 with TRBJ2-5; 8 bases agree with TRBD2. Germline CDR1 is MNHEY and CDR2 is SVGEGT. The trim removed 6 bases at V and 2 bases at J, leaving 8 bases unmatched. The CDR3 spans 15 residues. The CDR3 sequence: CASRPGTSFQETQYF. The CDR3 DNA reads TGTGCCAGCAGACCCGGGACTAGTTTTCAAGAGACCCAGTACTTC.

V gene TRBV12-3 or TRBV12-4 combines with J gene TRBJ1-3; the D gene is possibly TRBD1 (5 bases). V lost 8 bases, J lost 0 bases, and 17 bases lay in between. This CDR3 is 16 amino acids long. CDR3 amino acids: CASSEAMGGSGNTIYF. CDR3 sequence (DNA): TGTGCCAGCTCTGAAGCAATGGGGGGCTCTGGAAACACCATATATTTT.

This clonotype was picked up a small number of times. The CDR3 loop is CASRDMSSYEQYF. In DNA form, the CDR3 reads TGTGCCAGCAGGGACATGAGCTCCTACGAGCAGTACTTC. V usage is TRBV25-1 and J usage is TRBJ2-7; D is possibly TRBD1 (5 bases). V was clipped by 6 bases and J by 0 bases, with 9 bases between them. This CDR3 has 13 amino acids. Germline values: CDR1 MGHDK, CDR2 SYGVNS.

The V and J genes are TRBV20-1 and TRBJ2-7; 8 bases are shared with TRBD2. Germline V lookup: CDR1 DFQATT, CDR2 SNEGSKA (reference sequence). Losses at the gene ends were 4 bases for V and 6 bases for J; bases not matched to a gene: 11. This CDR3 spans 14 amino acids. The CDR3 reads CSAKVPGGVGEQYF. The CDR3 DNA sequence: TGCAGTGCTAAGGTCCCCGGGGGGGTCGGCGAGCAGTACTTC.

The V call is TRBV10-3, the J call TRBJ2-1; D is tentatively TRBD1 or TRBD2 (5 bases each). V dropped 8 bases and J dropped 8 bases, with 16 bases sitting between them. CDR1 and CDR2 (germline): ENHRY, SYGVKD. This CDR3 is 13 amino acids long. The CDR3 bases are TGTGCCATCGGTGGGGACCTAGGGGATGAGCAGTTCTTC. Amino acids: CAIGGDLGDEQFF.

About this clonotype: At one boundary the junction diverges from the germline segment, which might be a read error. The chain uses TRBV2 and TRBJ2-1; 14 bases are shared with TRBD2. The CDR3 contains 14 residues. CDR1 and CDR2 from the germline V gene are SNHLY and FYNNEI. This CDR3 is CASRKSLGLAGACF. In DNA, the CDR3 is TGTGCCAGCAGAAAGTCCTTGGGACTAGCGGGGGCCTGCTTC.

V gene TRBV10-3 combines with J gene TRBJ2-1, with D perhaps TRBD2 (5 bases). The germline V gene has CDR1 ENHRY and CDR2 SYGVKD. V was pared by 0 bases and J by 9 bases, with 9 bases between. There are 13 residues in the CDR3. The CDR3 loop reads CAISESTAGEQFF. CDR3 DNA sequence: TGTGCCATCAGTGAGTCGACGGCGGGTGAGCAGTTCTTC.

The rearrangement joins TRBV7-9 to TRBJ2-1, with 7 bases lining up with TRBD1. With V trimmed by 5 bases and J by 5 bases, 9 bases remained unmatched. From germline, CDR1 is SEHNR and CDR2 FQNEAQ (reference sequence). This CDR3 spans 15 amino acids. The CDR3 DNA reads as TGTGCCAGCAGCCCCGACAGGGCGAGACACAATGAGCAGTTCTTC. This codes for CASSPDRARHNEQFF. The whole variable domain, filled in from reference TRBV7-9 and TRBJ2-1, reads DTGVSQNPRHKITKRGQNVTFRCDPISEHNRLYWYRQTLGQGPEFLTYFQNEAQLEKSRLLSDRFSAERPKGSFSTLEIQRTEQGDSAMYLCASSPDRARHNEQFFGPGTRLTVL.

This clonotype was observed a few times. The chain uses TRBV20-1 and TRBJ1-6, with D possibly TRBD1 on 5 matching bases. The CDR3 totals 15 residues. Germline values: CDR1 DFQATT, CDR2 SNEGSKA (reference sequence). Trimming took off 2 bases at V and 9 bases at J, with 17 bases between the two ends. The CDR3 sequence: CSARPSLGLSSPLHF. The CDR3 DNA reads TGCAGTGCTAGACCGAGCTTGGGACTGTCTTCACCCCTCCACTTT.